This TCR beta chain was recovered during a study of regulatory T cells in long-lasting Graves disease. Study-level background: Graves' patients (newly diagnosed) had been on antithyroid drugs under 3 months.

Time point noted: newly diagnosed GD, antithyroid drugs for less than 3 months. Preparation of the TCR library used RNA extracted from PBMCs. The TCR beta library used iRepertoire HTBI primers with Arm-PCR amplification of CDR3. A single record per CDR3 protein comes from TCRdb applying MiXCR to the multiplex PCR reads. The sample yields 360,000 or so distinct CDR3 sequences, approximately 15% seen once. The study's findings and limits: Persistent patients had a count of shared public clonotypes (around 2,500) that exceeded that of new patients (approximately 1,000). Under persistent disease, TRBV28, TRBJ1-2 and TRBJ2-5 were used preferentially.

This clonotype was seen more than once but under ten times. Its antigen is as yet unknown. The CDR3 is made up of 16 amino acids. The germline V gene encodes CDR1 SGHVS and CDR2 FQNEAQ. Trimming removed 5 bases from V and 3 bases from J, with 17 bases in between. These data were also reused for a study on T cells in Graves' hyperthyroidism and ophthalmopathy. From that study: Most thyroid-expanded clonotypes above 0.001 were also found in blood.

The sequence was collected from a man between 35 and 55 years old with Graves disease. The chain combines TRBV7-8 with TRBJ1-5; D ambiguous. Sequencing used peripheral blood mononuclear cells (PBMCs), obtained at new diagnosis, from a patient treated with antithyroid drugs. The CDR3 DNA sequence: TGTGCCAGCAGCGCTAGAATGGTTGGGGACAATCAGCCCCAGCATTTT. This encodes CASSARMVGDNQPQHF.